The TCR beta chain under discussion was sequenced for a study of T cell responses to AZD1222 COVID-19 vaccine. Study outcomes and limitations: Repertoire collection took place solely once the T cell response had peaked. An increase in Spike-specific TCR breadth and depth was observed after two AZD1222 doses.

CDR3 length: 17 amino acids. The germline gives CDR1 LNHNV, CDR2 YYDKDF (reference sequence). The V segment lost 4 bases and the J segment 12 bases; nucleotides outside the gene matches: 17. TCRdb's copy holds only in-frame clones and misses some; the assay was immunoSEQ multiplex PCR. The sample has 150,000 to 200,000 clones, approximately 88% seen once. Comment on this clone: What it binds is not known.

The clonotype comes from an adult who received the AZD1222 COVID-19 vaccine. The sequencing used peripheral blood, collected 28 days after the second AZD1222 dose. The V gene is TRBV15, the J gene TRBJ1-4, with TRBD1 matching over 10 bases. This chain's CDR3 is CATSIPAGTGDVEELFF. CDR3 sequence (DNA): TGTGCCACCAGCATCCCCGCCGGGACAGGGGATGTAGAGGAACTGTTTTTT.